This T cell receptor beta chain was recovered during a study of cytomegalovirus exposure and HLA in healthy donors. Overall study findings and caveats: Sequences of the TCR beta chain were said to predict the HLA-A and HLA-B alleles of most subjects accurately. There were 160 or so TCR beta chains listed as cytomegalovirus-associated.

The study ran its PCR with 60 Vbeta and 13 Jbeta primers. Methods used by the authors: About 11 million of tens of millions of unique TCR beta chains were shared, per a later count. Sequencing was performed with immunoSEQ multiplex PCR; in TCRdb, only in-frame clones are kept and a portion is missing. V, J and clone size derive from that table, while D and trimming were established from the DNA sequence. Counted here are fewer than 250,000 clones, about four fifths occurring once; the ten biggest clones make up about 3.1%. Sampled while nominally healthy, donors likely had unrecorded immune exposures. The CDR3 has 15 residues. Germline V lookup: CDR1 SGDLS, CDR2 YYNGEE. The V gene end was trimmed by 4 bases and the J gene end by 4 bases; junction bases not matched to a gene: 8. To note about this clone: Its antigen is as yet unknown.

Source material: PBMCs. The sequence derives from a man in his thirties or forties in good health and CMV-seronegative. The chain recombines TRBV9 with TRBJ1-2; TRBD1 matches 9 bases. CDR3: CASSTGDRDTYGYTF. CDR3 nucleotide sequence: TGTGCCAGCAGCACAGGGGACAGGGATACCTATGGCTACACCTTC.